The source of this TCR beta chain is a study of cytomegalovirus exposure and HLA in healthy donors. PCR involved 60 Vbeta and 13 Jbeta primers. The table came from immunoSEQ multiplex PCR; TCRdb's copy has only in-frame clones and leaves some out. The sample records about 96,000 clones, 60% to 80% being singletons. The CDR3 has 14 amino acids. The V gene end was trimmed by 2 bases and the J gene end by 4 bases; junction bases not matched to a gene: 5. Germline V CDR1 and CDR2: SQVTM, ANQGSEA. The receptor was derived from a man in his 60s in good health and CMV-seronegative. This chain connects TRBV29-1 to TRBJ1-1; 9 nucleotides line up with TRBD1. Sample: PBMCs. The CDR3 loop is CSVERGTGFTEAFF. The CDR3 nucleotides are TGCAGCGTTGAAAGAGGGACAGGGTTCACTGAAGCTTTCTTT.